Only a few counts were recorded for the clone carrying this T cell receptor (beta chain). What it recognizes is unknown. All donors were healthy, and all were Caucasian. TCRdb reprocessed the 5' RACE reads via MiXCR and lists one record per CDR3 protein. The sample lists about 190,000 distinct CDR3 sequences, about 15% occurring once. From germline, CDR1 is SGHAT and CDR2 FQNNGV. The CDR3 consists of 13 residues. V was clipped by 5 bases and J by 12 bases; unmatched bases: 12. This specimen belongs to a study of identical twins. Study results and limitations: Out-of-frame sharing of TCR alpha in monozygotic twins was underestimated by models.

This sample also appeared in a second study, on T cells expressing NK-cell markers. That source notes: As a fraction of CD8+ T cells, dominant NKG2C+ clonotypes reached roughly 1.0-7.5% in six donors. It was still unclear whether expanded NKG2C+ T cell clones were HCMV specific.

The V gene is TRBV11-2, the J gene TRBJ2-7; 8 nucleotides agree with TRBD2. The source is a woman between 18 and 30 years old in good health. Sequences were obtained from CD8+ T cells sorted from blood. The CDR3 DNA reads TGTGCCAGCAGCCCTAACTCAATTAGCGGGATGTACTTC. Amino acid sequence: CASSPNSISGMYF.